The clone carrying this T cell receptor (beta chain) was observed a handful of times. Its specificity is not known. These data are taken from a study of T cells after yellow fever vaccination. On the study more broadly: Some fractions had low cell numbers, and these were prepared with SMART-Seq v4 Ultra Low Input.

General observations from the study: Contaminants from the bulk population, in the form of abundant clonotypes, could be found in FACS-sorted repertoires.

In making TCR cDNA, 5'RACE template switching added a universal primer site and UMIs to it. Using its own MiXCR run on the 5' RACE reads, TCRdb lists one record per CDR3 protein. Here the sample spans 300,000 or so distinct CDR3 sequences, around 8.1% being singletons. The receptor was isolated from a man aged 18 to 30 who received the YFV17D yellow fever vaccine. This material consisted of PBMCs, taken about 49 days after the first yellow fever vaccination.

CDR3 bases: TGCGCCAGCAGCTTGGCGCCCAGGACGGTTGAGCAGTACTTC. It translates to CASSLAPRTVEQYF. The J gene is TRBJ2-7, the V gene TRBV5-1, with unresolved D. Trimming removed 0 bases from V and 7 bases from J, with 14 bases in between. Germline CDR1 and CDR2: SGHRS and YFSETQ. The CDR3 extends over 14 amino acids. The entire variable domain, with the rest obtained from reference TRBV5-1 and TRBJ2-7, is as follows: KAGVTQTPRYLIKTRGQQVTLSCSPISGHRSVSWYQQTPGQGLQFLFEYFSETQRNKGNFPGRFSGRQFSNSRSEMNVSTLELGDSALYLCASSLAPRTVEQYFGPGTRLTVT.